Listed here are 6 T cell receptor beta chains from one sample, sequenced in a study of T cell responses to AZD1222 COVID-19 vaccine (dated by TCRdb to the early 2020s). The method behind the library was the immunoSEQ multiplex PCR assay. TCRdb holds this immuneACCESS table with in-frame rearrangements only. Some clones are missing; in checked studies, unresolved V genes explain under half, and the rest has no known cause. The sample table records fewer than 120,000 clones; 85% to 95% of these occur just once. The ten largest make up about 3.1% of the sample. The sample's time point label, in plain terms: about 28 days (+/-7) after the second vaccine dose. The specimen comprised peripheral blood, sampled 28 days after the second AZD1222 dose. These receptors all stem from an adult who received the AZD1222 COVID-19 vaccine.

The chain uses TRBV5-1 and TRBJ1-6; D is ambiguous. Looked up from germline, CDR1 is SGHRS and CDR2 is YFSETQ. This CDR3 spans 13 amino acids. V lost 6 bases, J lost 7 bases, and 11 bases lay in between. The CDR3 reads CASKEDGNSPLHF. The CDR3, as DNA: TGCGCCAGCAAGGAGGATGGAAATTCACCCCTCCACTTT.

This clone showed up just once. This sequence joins TRBV9 and TRBJ1-1, with 10 bases lining up with TRBD1. Germline values: CDR1 SGDLS, CDR2 YYNGEE. J lost 6 bases, V lost 0 bases, and 5 bases had no gene match. CDR3 length equals 15 residues. As DNA, the CDR3 is TGTGCCAGCAGCGTAGTAGGGGACAGGGGCCCTGAAGCTTTCTTT. It translates to CASSVVGDRGPEAFF. The full variable domain, in which reference TRBV9 and TRBJ1-1 provide the parts outside the CDR3, is DSGVTQTPKHLITATGQRVTLRCSPRSGDLSVYWYQQSLDQGLQFLIQYYNGEERAKGNILERFSAQQFPDLHSELNLSSLELGDSALYFCASSVVGDRGPEAFFGQGTRLTVV.

The V gene is TRBV19, the J gene TRBJ1-2, with D tentatively TRBD1 (6 bases). The ends were cut back, 5 bases at V and 8 bases at J, with 12 bases in the middle. The germline V gene encodes CDR1 LNHDA and CDR2 SQIVND (reference sequence). CDR3 size: 12 residues. The CDR3 protein is CASSLGGQGYTF. As DNA, the CDR3 is TGTGCCAGTAGTCTTGGGGGGCAAGGCTACACCTTC.

The chain carries TRBV7-9 and TRBJ1-2; TRBD1 agrees at 7 bases. V dropped 5 bases and J dropped 2; count of bases not matched to a gene: 8. This CDR3 region has 15 residues. Germline CDR1 SEHNR, CDR2 FQNEAQ (reference sequence). This CDR3 is CASSRGTEENYGYTF. The CDR3 DNA is TGTGCCAGCAGCAGAGGGACAGAAGAAAACTATGGCTACACCTTC.

The gene calls are TRBV5-4 and TRBJ1-1; no firm D call. Trimming took 4 bases from V and 4 from J, leaving 14 bases between them. This CDR3 has 14 residues. Per the germline V gene, CDR1 is SGHNT and CDR2 is YYREEE (reference sequence). The CDR3 nucleotides read TGTGCCAGCAGCCTCGGAGGGAGGGTCACTGAAGCTTTCTTT. Translation: CASSLGGRVTEAFF.

The rearrangement links TRBV30 to TRBJ2-7; D is uncertain. CDR3 length equals 12 residues. V was cut by 0 bases and J by 5 bases, with 8 bases left in between. The germline V gene has CDR1 GTSNPN and CDR2 SVGIG (reference sequence). As DNA, the CDR3 is TGTGCCTGGAGTGTAACCTTCCACGAGCAGTACTTC. The encoded protein is CAWSVTFHEQYF.